The T cell receptor beta chain described here comes from a study of cytomegalovirus exposure and HLA in healthy donors. Study-wide results and caveats: Researchers counted around 150 TCR beta chains as cytomegalovirus-associated. Reportedly, diagnosis of cytomegalovirus status by the classifier showed high specificity and sensitivity.

This clone has just a few counts. Its antigen is still unknown. The validation cohort, a group of 120 or so subjects, included the donors and was separate from the roughly 700-subject first cohort. CDR1 and CDR2 (germline): SGHRS, YFSETQ. Losses at the gene ends were 0 bases for V and 7 bases for J; bases not matched to a gene: 6. The CDR3 is made up of 14 amino acids. Profiling relied on immunoSEQ multiplex PCR, and the TCRdb table lists in-frame clones only, not all of them. There are about 130,000 clones in the sample; 89% occur only once, and around 1.3% lies in the top ten. Sequenced material: PBMCs. The origin of this receptor is a woman aged 18-35 years in good health and CMV-seronegative. This chain links TRBV5-1 with TRBJ1-1; 7 nucleotides match TRBD1. The DNA of the CDR3 is TGCGCCAGCAGCTTGGATCAGGGGGGATTTGAAGCTTTCTTT. Amino acid sequence: CASSLDQGGFEAFF.